This T cell receptor beta chain was recovered during a study of blood T cells in healthy people across ages. Study-wide results and caveats: Getting older went along with TCR beta diversity per million T cells dropping roughly linearly. It was held that diversity estimates obtained from one million T cells represented underestimates.

This clonotype has a handful of counts. The antigen remains undetermined. The authors ran a second PCR of 7 to 11 cycles using a sample-barcoded 5' primer and a J-beta primer mix. Each cDNA was tagged by a template-switch adaptor containing 12 random nucleotides. TCRdb recomputed calls from the 5' RACE reads with MiXCR, one row per CDR3 protein. The sample holds 1.5 million to 2 million distinct CDR3 sequences, 40% to 55% seen once. In germline, CDR1 is SGHTA, CDR2 FQGNSA. The length of the CDR3 is 15 residues. Trimming removed 1 base from V and 11 bases from J; junction bases left unmatched: 8. This chain uses TRBV7-2 with TRBJ2-5; 12 bases match TRBD1. This sequence originates from a woman aged 40 to 55 in good health. The sample was blood. Here the CDR3 reads CASSLGGQGAEEQYF. The DNA for the CDR3 is TGTGCCAGCAGCTTAGGGGGACAGGGGGCCGAAGAGCAGTACTTC.